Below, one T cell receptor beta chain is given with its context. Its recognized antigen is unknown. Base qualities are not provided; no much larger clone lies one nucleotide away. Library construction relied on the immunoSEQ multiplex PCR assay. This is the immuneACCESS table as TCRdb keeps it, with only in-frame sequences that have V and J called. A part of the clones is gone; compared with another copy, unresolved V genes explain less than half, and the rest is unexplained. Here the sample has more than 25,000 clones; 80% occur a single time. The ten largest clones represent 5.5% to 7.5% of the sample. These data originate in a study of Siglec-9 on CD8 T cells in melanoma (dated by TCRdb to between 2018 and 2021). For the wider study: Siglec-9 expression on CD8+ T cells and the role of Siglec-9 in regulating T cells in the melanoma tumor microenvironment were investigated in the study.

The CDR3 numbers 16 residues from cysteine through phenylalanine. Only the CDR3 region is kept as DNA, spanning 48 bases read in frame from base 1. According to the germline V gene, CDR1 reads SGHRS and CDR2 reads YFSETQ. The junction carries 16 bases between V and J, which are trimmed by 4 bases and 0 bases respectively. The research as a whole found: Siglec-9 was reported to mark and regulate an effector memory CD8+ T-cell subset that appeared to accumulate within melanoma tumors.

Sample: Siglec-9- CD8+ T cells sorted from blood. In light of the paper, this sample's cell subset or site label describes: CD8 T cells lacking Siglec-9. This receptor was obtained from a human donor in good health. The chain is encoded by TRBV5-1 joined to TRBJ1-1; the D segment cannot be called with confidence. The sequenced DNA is TGCGCCAGCAGCCCGGCGCAGGTTAGGATGAACACTGAAGCTTTCTTT. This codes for CASSPAQVRMNTEAFF. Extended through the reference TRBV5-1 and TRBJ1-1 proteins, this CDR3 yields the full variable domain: KAGVTQTPRYLIKTRGQQVTLSCSPISGHRSVSWYQQTPGQGLQFLFEYFSETQRNKGNFPGRFSGRQFSNSRSEMNVSTLELGDSALYLCASSPAQVRMNTEAFFGQGTRLTVV.